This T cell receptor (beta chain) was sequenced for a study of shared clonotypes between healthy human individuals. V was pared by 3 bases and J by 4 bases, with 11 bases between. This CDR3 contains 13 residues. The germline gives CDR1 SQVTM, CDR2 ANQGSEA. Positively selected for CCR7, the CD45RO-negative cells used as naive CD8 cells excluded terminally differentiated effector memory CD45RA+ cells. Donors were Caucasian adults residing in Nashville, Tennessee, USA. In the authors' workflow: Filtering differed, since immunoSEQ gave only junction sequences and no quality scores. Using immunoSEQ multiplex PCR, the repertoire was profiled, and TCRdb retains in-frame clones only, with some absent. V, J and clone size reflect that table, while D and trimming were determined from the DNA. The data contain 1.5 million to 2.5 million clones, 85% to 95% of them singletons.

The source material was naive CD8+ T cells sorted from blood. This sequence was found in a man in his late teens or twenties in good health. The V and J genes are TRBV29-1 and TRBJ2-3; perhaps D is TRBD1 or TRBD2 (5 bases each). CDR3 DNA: TGCAGCGTTGAGGGCAGGGAGTCAGATACGCAGTATTTT. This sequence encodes CSVEGRESDTQYF.